This T cell receptor beta chain was captured by sequencing in a study of T-cell reconstitution after alpha-beta-depleted transplantation in children. This clonotype was counted only a few times. Per germline, CDR1 MDHEN and CDR2 SYDVKM. The CDR3 is 15 residues long. The V end lost 6 bases, the J end lost 7 bases, and 19 bases lay between the germline ends. Unique molecular identifiers tagged the TCRbeta library. TCRdb redid the calling of the PCR reads with MiXCR, one entry per CDR3 protein. The sample gives approximately 590,000 distinct CDR3 sequences, roughly a tenth of which show up once; roughly 3.9% is in the top ten.

Sequenced material: PBMCs from the stem cell graft donor, taken from the stem cell graft. The sequence was collected from a human donor who donated a stem cell graft to a child with acute myeloid leukemia. V gene TRBV28 combines with J gene TRBJ2-4; tentatively, D is TRBD2 (8 bases). CDR3 sequence (DNA): TGTGCCAGCAGCACCGGGGGGGGACAGCTTAACATTCAGTACTTC. Translated, it gives CASSTGGGQLNIQYF.